The subject of this entry is one T cell receptor (beta chain). Antigen: not known. The study ran the assay at deep level. The repertoire was sequenced with immunoSEQ multiplex PCR; TCRdb's copy has only in-frame clones and lacks some. The profile shows tens of thousands of clones, under 65% of them singletons. In germline, CDR1 is MDHEN, CDR2 SYDVKM. V was cut by 8 bases and J by 4 bases, with 12 bases left in between. The CDR3 contains 12 residues. CD8 memory cells included CD45RO+ cells plus CCR7-negative CD45RA+ TemRA cells. This sample was included in a study of shared clonotypes between healthy human individuals. Whole-study results and caveats: Four donors had around 5.2% of their naive CD4 clonotypes in common.

Source material: memory CD8+ T cells sorted from blood. Subset described: CD45RO+ cells pooled with CCR7-negative TemRA cells. This TCR came from a man aged 30 to 45 in good health. The V and J genes are TRBV28 and TRBJ2-7, with D perhaps TRBD1 (5 bases). The CDR3 spells CASRTTVYEQYF. CDR3 sequence (DNA): TGTGCCAGCCGAACGACAGTTTACGAGCAGTACTTC.